This T cell receptor (beta chain) appears in the sequencing data of a study of B cell selection in AIRE deficiency. Conventional CD4 T cells were sorted as CD4+CD127+ cells. Clones were read by immunoSEQ multiplex PCR, and TCRdb kept only the in-frame ones, dropping some. Among approximately 25,000 clones listed, roughly 95% were seen once. The material sequenced was CD4+CD127+ conventional T cells sorted from PBMCs. The receptor's source is a human donor in good health.

CDR3 sequence (DNA): TGTGCCAGCAGCCCTGTCCAGACTAGCGGGAGGCAGACCCAGTACTTC. The encoded protein is CASSPVQTSGRQTQYF. V gene TRBV5-8 combines with J gene TRBJ2-5; TRBD2 agrees at 13 bases. Per the germline V gene, CDR1 is SGHTS and CDR2 is YDEGEE. The junction had 9 bases not matched to a gene; V was cut back by 4 bases and J by 6 bases. The CDR3 runs to 16 residues.